These 6 T cell receptor delta chains came from one sample sequenced in a study of gammadelta T cells in human blood (dated by TCRdb to the early 2020s). The receptor library was made with RT-PCR. Sequencing used an Illumina MiSeq. TCRdb called clones from the public reads with CATT, and repeated DNA sequences were later combined into one row. This sample gives more than 750 delta-chain clones in total; about three fifths of them show up just once. The top ten clones comprise around 28% of the sample. The sequenced sample consisted of Vgamma9Vdelta2 gamma-delta T cells from adult blood. The source of these receptors is a human donor.

About this clone: This sequence is one base from a far larger clone and is likely a read error. The chain joins TRDV2 to TRDJ1; 11 nucleotides agree with TRDD3. After removal of 0 bases from V and 7 bases from J, the junction contained 24 bases not matched to a gene. Germline CDR1 is GEAIGNYY and CDR2 is EKD. The CDR3 length is 21 residues. The CDR3 region has the DNA TGTGCCTGTGACACCGTGAAGCATCCTACTGGGGGATATCCGGTCTATGGTAAACTCATCTTT. Protein sequence: CACDTVKHPTGGYPVYGKLIF.

As regards this clone: A far larger clone is one base from this, pointing to a likely read error. This chain uses TRDV2 with TRDJ1; 12 nucleotides line up with TRDD3. Germline CDR1 and CDR2: GEAIGNYY and EKD. The CDR3 covers 17 residues. This CDR3 is CARDSLLGDTYTDKLIF. CDR3 nucleotides: TGTGCCCGTGACTCCTTACTGGGGGATACCTACACCGATAAACTCATCTTT.

In the case of this clone: With a far larger clone one base away, a read error is the likely cause. The rearrangement joins TRDV2 to TRDJ1; 10 positions agree with TRDD3. Trimming took 9 bases from V and 1 from J; bases not matched to a gene: 25. The germline CDR1 and CDR2 sequences are GEAIGNYY and EKD. The CDR3 runs 20 residues. CDR3 bases: TGTGCCCGTAATCCTGTTAGTGGGGGATACTCAGTAAGCCGCACCGATAAACTCATCTTT. Translating gives CARNPVSGGYSVSRTDKLIF.

Of note for this clone: A far larger clone is one nucleotide away, so this likely arose from a read error. At the DNA level, this CDR3 is encoded by other sequences in the same sample as well. The chain recombines TRDV2 with TRDJ1, with D perhaps TRDD3 (5 bases). The CDR3 covers 15 residues. V lost 4 bases to trimming and J lost 1 base, with 15 bases between them. Germline CDR1 reads GEAIGNYY; CDR2 reads EKD. CDR3 sequence (DNA): TGTGCCTGTGATGGGGTGGCGACAACCACCGATAAACTCATCTTT. Encoded protein: CACDGVATTTDKLIF.

Comment on this clone: Only one base separates this from a far larger clonotype, so it likely reflects a read error. V usage is TRDV2 and J usage is TRDJ1, with 13 bases that match TRDD3. Germline CDR1 and CDR2: GEAIGNYY and EKD. V shed 3 bases and J 3 bases; nucleotides not matched to a gene: 12. CDR3 length: 18 amino acids. CDR3 DNA sequence: TGTGCCTGTGACCCTCTACTGGGGGATACGCCGGTGCCCGATAAACTCATCTTT. This translates into CACDPLLGDTPVPDKLIF.

Remarks on this clone: This sequence is one base from a far larger clone and is likely a read error. The chain carries TRDV2 and TRDJ1, with 7 bases identical to TRDD3. This CDR3 is 17 amino acids long. With V trimmed by 4 bases and J by 0 bases, 13 bases remained unmatched. CDR1 GEAIGNYY and CDR2 EKD come from the germline V gene. The CDR3 sequence is CACEALLGNLYTDKLIF. The DNA for the CDR3 is TGTGCCTGTGAAGCCTTACTGGGGAACCTCTACACCGATAAACTCATCTTT.